Reported below is one T cell receptor (beta chain). Antigen: not known. The treatment is: roughly ten-day PBMC culture with coronavirus spike peptide pools or control peptides (ViraFEST assay). First, ViraFEST expanded antigen-specific T cells with peptide pools, and next it sequenced the TCRs. Positivity by PCR occurred from March to December 2020, a period that predated US Alpha, Beta and Delta variants. The data belong to a study of vaccination and CD4 T cells after COVID-19. Study overall: Blood was drawn a median about 75 days post second dose, range 14 to 241.

Sequencing of the DNA from cultured CD4+ T cells was carried out with the Oncomine TCR Beta short-read assay. TCRdb recomputed calls from the PCR reads with MiXCR, one row per CDR3 protein. Of 20,000 to 25,000 distinct CDR3 sequences listed, 50% were seen once; the top ten hold approximately 9%. The CDR3 contains 12 residues. Trimming pared 5 bases from V and 8 bases from J, leaving 12 bases between. Germline assignment: CDR1 SEHNR and CDR2 FQNEAQ (reference sequence). The source is a human donor who had recovered from COVID-19. The rearrangement uses TRBV7-9 and TRBJ1-2; tentative D call: TRBD1 (5 bases). What was sequenced was CD4+ T cells from blood, cultured in vitro. The DNA of the CDR3 is TGTGCCAGCAGCCGGGACCGAGAAGGCTACACCTTC. Its translation is CASSRDREGYTF.